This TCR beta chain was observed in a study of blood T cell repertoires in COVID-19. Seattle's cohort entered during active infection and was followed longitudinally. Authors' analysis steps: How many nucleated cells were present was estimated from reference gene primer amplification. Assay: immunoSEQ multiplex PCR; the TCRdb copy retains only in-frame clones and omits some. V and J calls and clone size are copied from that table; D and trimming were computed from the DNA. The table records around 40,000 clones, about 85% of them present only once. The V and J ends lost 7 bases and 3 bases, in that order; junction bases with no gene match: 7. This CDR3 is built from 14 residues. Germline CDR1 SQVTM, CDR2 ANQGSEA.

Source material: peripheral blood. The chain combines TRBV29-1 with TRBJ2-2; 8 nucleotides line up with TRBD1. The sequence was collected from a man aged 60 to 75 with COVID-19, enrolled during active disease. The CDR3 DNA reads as TGCAGCGCCGGGACAGGAGCTTACACCGGGGAGCTGTTTTTT. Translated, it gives CSAGTGAYTGELFF.